The 28 T cell receptor beta chains in this list originate from one sample, sequenced in a study of T cells in Graves' hyperthyroidism and ophthalmopathy. TCR beta CDR3 regions were amplified from RNA transcripts. The TCR CDR3 first-round RT-PCR relied on the HTBI primer set. TCRdb re-called the multiplex PCR reads with MiXCR, one entry per CDR3 protein. The sample records approximately 430,000 distinct CDR3 sequences, about a sixth being singletons. Sequenced sample: blood. The receptors stem from a woman aged 18-30 years with Graves' hyperthyroidism.

Points on this clonotype: Just one base apart from a much larger clone, this may be a read error. The J gene is TRBJ1-2, the V gene TRBV7-2, with D unresolved. Per germline, CDR1 SGHTA and CDR2 FQGNSA. Trimming took 8 bases from V and 8 from J, leaving 9 bases between them. The CDR3 has 10 residues. The CDR3 reads CASDPDGYTF. For the CDR3, the DNA is TGTGCCAGCGACCCGGACGGCTACACCTTC.

This clonotype came up many times. The V call is TRBV7-8, the J call TRBJ2-1, with 8 bases that match TRBD2. The trim removed 0 bases at V and 12 bases at J, leaving 1 base unmatched. Germline CDR1 and CDR2: SGHVS and FQNEAQ. The CDR3 sequence is 12 residues long. In DNA form, the CDR3 reads TGTGCCAGCAGCTTAGCGGGACTAGGGCAGTTCTTC. Its translation is CASSLAGLGQFF.

This clonotype was found a few times. The chain uses TRBV7-3 and TRBJ2-3, with D tentatively TRBD1 (5 bases). V lost 6 bases and J lost 2, with 12 bases in between. The CDR3 totals 14 residues. Germline V gives CDR1 SGHTA, CDR2 FQGTGA. CDR3 in DNA: TGTGCCAGCAGTCCTTCAGGGCACACAGATACGCAGTATTTT. Amino acid sequence: CASSPSGHTDTQYF. The whole variable domain, filled in from reference TRBV7-3 and TRBJ2-3, reads GAGVSQTPSNKVTEKGKYVELRCDPISGHTALYWYRQSLGQGPEFLIYFQGTGAADDSGLPNDRFFAVRPEGSVSTLKIQRTERGDSAVYLCASSPSGHTDTQYFGPGTRLTVL.

This clonotype showed up many times. J is TRBJ2-2 and V is TRBV20-1, with TRBD2 identical over 15 bases. Germline assignment: CDR1 DFQATT and CDR2 SNEGSKA (reference sequence). The V and J ends lost 6 bases and 6 bases, in that order; junction bases with no gene match: 11. This CDR3 has 17 residues. For the CDR3, the DNA is TGCAGTGCCCTTAGGACTAGCGGGGGGGCAATCTCCGGGGAGCTGTTTTTT. Amino acid sequence: CSALRTSGGAISGELFF.

The chain employs TRBV12-3 or TRBV12-4 and TRBJ2-7; either TRBD1 or TRBD2 may supply D (6 bases each). The CDR3 has 16 residues. The V end lost 1 base, the J end lost 2 bases, and 15 bases lay between the germline ends. The CDR3 sequence: CASSLGGLAGTYEQYF. The CDR3 coding sequence is TGTGCCAGCAGTTTAGGGGGGCTCGCGGGAACCTACGAGCAGTACTTC.

This clonotype occurred many times. This chain joins TRBV18 and TRBJ2-1; the D gene is possibly TRBD1 (5 bases). This CDR3 has 15 residues. Germline lookup yields CDR1 KGHSH and CDR2 LQKENI. V gave up 4 bases and J gave up 3 bases, with 13 bases separating them. The CDR3 sequence is CASSRPWGVYNEQFF. The CDR3 nucleotides are TGTGCCAGCTCACGCCCCTGGGGCGTCTACAATGAGCAGTTCTTC.

This clonotype has a handful of counts. The J gene is TRBJ1-5, the V gene TRBV19; 12 bases are a match to TRBD1. CDR3 length: 15 amino acids. Trimming cost V 8 bases and J 5 bases; bases outside gene matches: 7. Germline V gene sequence: CDR1 LNHDA, CDR2 SQIVND (reference sequence). The CDR3 DNA sequence: TGTGCCAGTGGGGTGGGACAGGGGGCCGATCAGCCCCAGCATTTT. Translation gives CASGVGQGADQPQHF.

This sequence joins TRBV19 and TRBJ1-5; no definite D call. The V gene lost 4 bases and the J gene lost 8 bases, with 12 bases spanning the gap. CDR1 and CDR2 (germline): LNHDA, SQIVND (reference sequence). The CDR3 contains 13 residues. DNA of the CDR3: TGTGCCAGTAGTAGGGTCATAACAAAGCCCCAGCATTTT. Translated: CASSRVITKPQHF.

This clonotype was seen at least ten times. The chain joins TRBV12-3 or TRBV12-4 to TRBJ2-3, with unresolved D. V lost 6 bases to trimming and J lost 5 bases, with 15 bases between them. The CDR3 spans 14 residues. CDR3 coding DNA: TGTGCCAGCAGCGTGATCTCAAGAGGAGATACGCAGTATTTT. This translates into CASSVISRGDTQYF.

This clonotype was counted ten times or more. The rearrangement joins TRBV7-3 to TRBJ2-5; no firm D call. Trimming removed 0 bases from V and 2 bases from J, with 7 bases in between. This CDR3 has 14 amino acids. The germline gives CDR1 SGHTA, CDR2 FQGTGA. CDR3 loop: CASSLTGHQETQYF. Written as DNA, the CDR3 is TGTGCCAGCAGCTTAACGGGTCATCAAGAGACCCAGTACTTC.

The chain combines TRBV7-9 with TRBJ2-1, with 7 bases fitting TRBD2. This CDR3 spans 19 amino acids. Looked up from germline, CDR1 is SEHNR and CDR2 is FQNEAQ (reference sequence). V was clipped by 4 bases and J by 8 bases; unmatched bases: 23. CDR3 protein: CASSSPPTKRGPQKYEQFF. The CDR3 nucleotides read TGTGCCAGCAGCTCCCCCCCTACTAAGCGGGGACCTCAAAAGTATGAGCAGTTCTTC.

This clonotype was observed a few times. J is TRBJ2-1 and V is TRBV6-6, with a tentative D call TRBD2 (5 bases). This CDR3 spans 13 amino acids. Looked up from germline, CDR1 is MNHNY and CDR2 is SVGAGI (reference sequence). V lost 0 bases to trimming and J lost 9 bases, with 9 bases between them. The chain's CDR3 is CASSYSGRGEQFF. For the CDR3, the DNA is TGTGCCAGCAGTTACTCCGGACGGGGTGAGCAGTTCTTC.

CDR3 coding DNA: TGTGCCAGCAGCTTGGGCGGGCTAGCTTCAGATACGCAGTATTTT. Translating gives CASSLGGLASDTQYF. The chain has TRBV5-6 and TRBJ2-3; TRBD2 is a possible D gene (5 bases). The CDR3 runs 15 residues. Germline CDR1 is SGHDT and CDR2 is YYEEEE. Trimming took off 0 bases at V and 4 bases at J, with 12 bases between the two ends.

V is TRBV15 and J is TRBJ1-5, with a possible D match to TRBD1 (5 bases). This CDR3 is built from 15 residues. Germline CDR1 is LNHNV and CDR2 is YYDKDF (reference sequence). Trimming shortened V by 7 bases and J by 6 bases, and 19 bases separated the two germline ends. The CDR3 DNA reads as TGTGCCACCAAGCCAGGGAGGGTGCAAGCTCAGCCCCAGCATTTT. Translating gives CATKPGRVQAQPQHF.

V usage is TRBV4-1 and J usage is TRBJ2-7; D gene uncertain. Germline V gene data show CDR1 as MGHRA and CDR2 as YSYEKL. This CDR3 contains 14 residues. Trimming pared 0 bases from V and 3 bases from J, leaving 9 bases between. The CDR3 nucleotides read TGCGCCAGCAGCCAAGACGATAAGGGCTACGAGCAGTACTTC. Residues: CASSQDDKGYEQYF.

This clonotype was counted ten times or more. V usage is TRBV5-5 and J usage is TRBJ2-1; 9 bases agree with TRBD1. Germline CDR1 and CDR2: SGHKS and YYEKEE (reference sequence). Unmatched junction bases numbered 10, after V lost 3 bases and J lost 6 bases. The CDR3 consists of 16 residues. The DNA for the CDR3 is TGTGCCAGCAGCTGGGACAGGGTACTCGTCCTCAATGAGCAGTTCTTC. Translated: CASSWDRVLVLNEQFF.

The sample holds many counts of this clonotype. The chain links TRBV19 to TRBJ2-1, with TRBD2 matching 9 bases. The CDR3 has 16 residues. Germline values: CDR1 LNHDA, CDR2 SQIVND (reference sequence). The V segment lost 2 bases and the J segment 7 bases; nucleotides outside the gene matches: 9. The CDR3 reads CASSIWSSGKDNEQFF. The CDR3 coding sequence is TGTGCCAGTAGTATATGGTCTAGCGGGAAAGATAATGAGCAGTTCTTC.

This clonotype was observed at least ten times. J is TRBJ2-1 and V is TRBV7-2; D gene uncertain. The CDR3 is 11 amino acids. The V end lost 5 bases, the J end lost 10 bases, and 9 bases lay between the germline ends. Looked up from germline, CDR1 is SGHTA and CDR2 is FQGNSA. DNA for the CDR3: TGTGCCAGCAGCCCCGCTTACGAGCAGTTCTTC. This translates into CASSPAYEQFF.

This clonotype was detected ten times or more. V is TRBV20-1 and J is TRBJ2-1, with 8 bases aligning to TRBD2. The V gene end was trimmed by 6 bases and the J gene end by 4 bases; junction bases not matched to a gene: 5. Per germline, CDR1 DFQATT and CDR2 SNEGSKA (reference sequence). The CDR3 sequence is 13 residues long. CDR3 sequence: CSAVTSDYNEQFF. The CDR3 nucleotides read TGCAGTGCCGTGACTAGCGATTACAATGAGCAGTTCTTC.

This clonotype was recorded many times. The J gene is TRBJ2-7, the V gene TRBV7-9, with 9 bases lining up with TRBD1. The V segment lost 2 bases and the J segment 4 bases; nucleotides outside the gene matches: 6. The CDR3 has 15 amino acids. CDR1 and CDR2 (germline): SEHNR, FQNEAQ (reference sequence). The CDR3 here is CASSLTSGQGYEQYF. CDR3 bases: TGTGCCAGCAGCTTAACCTCGGGACAGGGATACGAGCAGTACTTC.

The chain couples TRBV4-2 to TRBJ2-1, with 8 bases matching TRBD2. V gave up 0 bases and J gave up 5 bases; unmatched junction bases: 3. This CDR3 contains 15 residues. Germline V CDR1 and CDR2: LGHNA, YNFKEQ. CDR3 protein: CASSQEDGGDNEQFF. In DNA form, the CDR3 reads TGTGCCAGCAGCCAAGAGGACGGGGGGGACAATGAGCAGTTCTTC.

At least ten counts were recorded for this clonotype. The chain is built from TRBV5-8 and TRBJ2-5; TRBD2 agrees at 8 bases. J lost 2 bases, V lost 5 bases, and 2 bases had no gene match. The CDR3 length is 13 residues. Germline V gene lookup returns CDR1 SGHTS and CDR2 YDEGEE. CDR3 loop: CASRERGQETQYF. In DNA, the CDR3 is TGTGCCAGCAGAGAGCGGGGGCAAGAGACCCAGTACTTC. Full variable domain (rest looked up from reference TRBV5-8 and TRBJ2-5): EAGVTQSPTHLIKTRGQQATLRCSPISGHTSVYWYQQALGLGLQFLLWYDEGEERNRGNFPPRFSGRQFPNYSSELNVNALELEDSALYLCASRERGQETQYFGPGTRLLVL.

This clonotype occurred many times. V gene TRBV20-1 combines with J gene TRBJ2-3, with D tentatively TRBD1 or TRBD2 (5 bases each). Germline V gene sequence: CDR1 DFQATT, CDR2 SNEGSKA (reference sequence). The CDR3 totals 14 residues. Trimming removed 6 bases from V and 5 bases from J, with 18 bases in between. The CDR3 reads CSAVSSLRGDTQYF. The CDR3 coding sequence is TGCAGTGCGGTCTCTAGCTTGAGGGGAGATACGCAGTATTTT.

This clonotype was recorded many times. The J gene is TRBJ1-4, the V gene TRBV2; TRBD1 might be the D (5 bases). Trimming took 3 bases from V and 7 from J, leaving 18 bases between them. This CDR3 is 16 amino acids long. Germline lookup yields CDR1 SNHLY and CDR2 FYNNEI. The CDR3 nucleotides are TGTGCCAGCAGTGACTTCTCCGGGACGGCCCCTGAAAAACTGTTTTTT. It codes for CASSDFSGTAPEKLFF.

This clonotype was picked up a small number of times. The J gene is TRBJ2-5, the V gene TRBV19; the D gene is possibly TRBD2 (5 bases). Deletions cut 8 bases from V and 2 bases from J, with 9 bases between. Germline CDR1 reads LNHDA; CDR2 reads SQIVND (reference sequence). The CDR3 loop spans 12 amino acids. The DNA for the CDR3 is TGTGCCAGTGGGAGCAGGCAAGAGACCCAGTACTTC. As protein: CASGSRQETQYF.

In this sample, this clonotype turned up many times. This chain links TRBV13 with TRBJ2-7; the match to TRBD1 covers 8 bases. Germline-derived CDR1 and CDR2 are PRHDT and FYEKMQ (reference sequence). There are 13 residues in the CDR3. J lost 7 bases, V lost 5 bases, and 7 bases had no gene match. The CDR3 DNA is TGTGCCAGCAGCGCGCCGGGACAGGCGGAGCAGTACTTC. It specifies CASSAPGQAEQYF.

This clonotype was observed many times. The chain links TRBV5-1 to TRBJ2-3; a possible D gene is TRBD2 (6 bases). Trimming stripped 1 base from V and 0 bases from J, with 12 bases between. The CDR3 consists of 16 residues. CDR1 is SGHRS and CDR2 is YFSETQ in the germline V gene. The DNA of the CDR3 is TGCGCCAGCAGCTTGTTAGGACTATCTAGCACAGATACGCAGTATTTT. Amino acids: CASSLLGLSSTDTQYF.

Many counts were recorded for this clonotype. This chain connects TRBV30 to TRBJ1-3; D uncertain. V was trimmed by 2 bases and J by 0 bases, leaving 11 bases between them. This CDR3 is built from 15 residues. Germline lookup yields CDR1 GTSNPN and CDR2 SVGIG (reference sequence). CDR3 in DNA: TGTGCCTGGAGTAAGCTCCGACTCTCTGGAAACACCATATATTTT. This gives the protein CAWSKLRLSGNTIYF.